This record covers a single T cell receptor (beta chain). Its antigen remains unidentified. Clones were sequenced by immunoSEQ multiplex PCR, and TCRdb holds only the in-frame ones, with some missing. The sample has 43,000 or so clones; about 95% are singletons. This specimen comes from a study of graft-versus-host responses after intestinal transplantation. About the research overall: Isolated intestinal, liver-intestinal, or multivisceral transplants had been given to the recipients. Each recipient received anti-thymocyte globulin induction, then tacrolimus and steroids for approximately 3 years.

This CDR3 comprises 15 residues. The V and J ends lost 5 bases and 0 bases, in that order; junction bases with no gene match: 5. Germline V gene data show CDR1 as LNHDA and CDR2 as SQIVND (reference sequence). Study-wide findings and caveats: GvH clones were identified in recipient marrow, with some first appearing in ileum or blood. High graft-versus-host to host-versus-graft clonal ratios were found in allografts of patients who had graft-donor T cell macrochimerism.

The sample was PBMCs, taken roughly 51 weeks after intestinal transplant. The sequence came from a human patient who received an intestinal transplant, so some T cells may come from the graft donor. This chain joins TRBV19 and TRBJ1-1; 8 positions agree with TRBD1. DNA for the CDR3: TGTGCCAGTAGTGCCCTGGGACAGGTGAACACTGAAGCTTTCTTT. This translates into CASSALGQVNTEAFF.